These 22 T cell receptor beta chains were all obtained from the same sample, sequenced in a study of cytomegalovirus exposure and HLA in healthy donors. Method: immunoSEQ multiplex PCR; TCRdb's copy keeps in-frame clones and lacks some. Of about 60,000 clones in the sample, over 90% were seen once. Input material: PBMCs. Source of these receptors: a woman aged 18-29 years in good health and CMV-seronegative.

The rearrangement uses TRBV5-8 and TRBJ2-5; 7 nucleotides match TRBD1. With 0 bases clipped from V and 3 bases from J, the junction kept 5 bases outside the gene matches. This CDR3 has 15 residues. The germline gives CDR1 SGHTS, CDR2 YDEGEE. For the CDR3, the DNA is TGTGCCAGCAGCTTGGGGGTCCAGGGGGAAGAGACCCAGTACTTC. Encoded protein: CASSLGVQGEETQYF.

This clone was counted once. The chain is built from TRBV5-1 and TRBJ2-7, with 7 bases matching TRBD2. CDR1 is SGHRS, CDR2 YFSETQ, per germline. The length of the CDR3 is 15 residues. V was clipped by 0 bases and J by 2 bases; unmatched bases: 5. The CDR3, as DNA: TGCGCCAGCAGCTTGGCCGACGGGGGGACCTACGAGCAGTACTTC. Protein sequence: CASSLADGGTYEQYF.

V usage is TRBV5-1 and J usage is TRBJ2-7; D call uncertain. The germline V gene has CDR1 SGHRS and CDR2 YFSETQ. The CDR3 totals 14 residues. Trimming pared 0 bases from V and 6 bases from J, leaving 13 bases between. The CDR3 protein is CASSLAAYPSEQYF. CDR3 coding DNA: TGCGCCAGCAGCTTGGCCGCCTACCCAAGCGAGCAGTACTTC. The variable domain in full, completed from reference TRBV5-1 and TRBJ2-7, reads KAGVTQTPRYLIKTRGQQVTLSCSPISGHRSVSWYQQTPGQGLQFLFEYFSETQRNKGNFPGRFSGRQFSNSRSEMNVSTLELGDSALYLCASSLAAYPSEQYFGPGTRLTVT.

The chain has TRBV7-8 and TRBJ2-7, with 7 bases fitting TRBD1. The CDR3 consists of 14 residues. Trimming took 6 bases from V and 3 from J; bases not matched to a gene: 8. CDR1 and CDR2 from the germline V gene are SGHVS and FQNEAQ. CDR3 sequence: CASSSGTAYYEQYF. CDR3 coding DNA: TGTGCCAGCAGTTCCGGGACAGCTTACTACGAGCAGTACTTC.

CDR3 DNA: TGTGCCAGCAGCGGAACGACGGAGCTCTCTGGAAACACCATATATTTT. It codes for CASSGTTELSGNTIYF. The V and J genes are TRBV7-8 and TRBJ1-3; D not certain. Germline-derived CDR1 and CDR2 are SGHVS and FQNEAQ. V lost 5 bases and J 0 bases, leaving 14 bases between the germline ends. The CDR3 totals 16 residues.

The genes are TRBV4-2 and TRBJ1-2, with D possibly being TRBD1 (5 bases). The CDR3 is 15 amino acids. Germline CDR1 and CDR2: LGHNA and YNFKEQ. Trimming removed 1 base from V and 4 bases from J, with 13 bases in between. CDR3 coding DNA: TGTGCCAGCAGCCAAGCTTCGGGGGATCTCTATGGCTACACCTTC. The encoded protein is CASSQASGDLYGYTF.

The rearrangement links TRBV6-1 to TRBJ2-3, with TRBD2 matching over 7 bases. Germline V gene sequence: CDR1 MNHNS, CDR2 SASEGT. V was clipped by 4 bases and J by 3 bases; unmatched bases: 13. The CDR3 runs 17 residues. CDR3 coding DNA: TGTGCCAGCAGTGCCGCGGCGGGCGGGGGAGGTACAGATACGCAGTATTTT. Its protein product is CASSAAAGGGGTDTQYF.

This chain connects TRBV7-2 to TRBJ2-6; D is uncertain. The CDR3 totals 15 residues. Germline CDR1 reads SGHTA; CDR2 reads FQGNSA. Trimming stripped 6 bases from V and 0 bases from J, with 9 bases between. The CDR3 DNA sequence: TGTGCCAGCAGACGGCCTAGCTCTGGGGCCAACGTCCTGACTTTC. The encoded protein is CASRRPSSGANVLTF.

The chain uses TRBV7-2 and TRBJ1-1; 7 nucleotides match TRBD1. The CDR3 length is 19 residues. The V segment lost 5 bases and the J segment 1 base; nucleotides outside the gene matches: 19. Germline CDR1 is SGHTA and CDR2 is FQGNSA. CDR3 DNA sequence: TGTGCCAGCAGCCCTTTTATTTTGACAGGGATGGTTAGGAACACTGAAGCTTTCTTT. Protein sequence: CASSPFILTGMVRNTEAFF.

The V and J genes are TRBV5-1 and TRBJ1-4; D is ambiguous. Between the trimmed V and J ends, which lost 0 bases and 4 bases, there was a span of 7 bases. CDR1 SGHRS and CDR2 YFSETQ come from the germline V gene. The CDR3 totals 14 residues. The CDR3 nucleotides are TGCGCCAGCAGCTTGGTAGGGAGTAATGAAAAACTGTTTTTT. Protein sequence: CASSLVGSNEKLFF.

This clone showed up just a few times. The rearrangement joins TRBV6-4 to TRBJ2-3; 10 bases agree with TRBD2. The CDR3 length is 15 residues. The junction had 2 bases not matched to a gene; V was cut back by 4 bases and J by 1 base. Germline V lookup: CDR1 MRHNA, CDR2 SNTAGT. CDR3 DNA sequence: TGTGCCAGCAGTGTCCTAGCGGGGGGCACAGATACGCAGTATTTT. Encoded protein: CASSVLAGGTDTQYF.

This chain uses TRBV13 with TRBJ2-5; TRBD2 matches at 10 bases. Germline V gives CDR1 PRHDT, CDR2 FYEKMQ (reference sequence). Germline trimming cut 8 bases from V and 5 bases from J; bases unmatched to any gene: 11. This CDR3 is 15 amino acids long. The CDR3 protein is CASGEGLAGEETQYF. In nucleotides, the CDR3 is TGTGCCAGCGGGGAGGGGCTAGCGGGAGAGGAGACCCAGTACTTC.

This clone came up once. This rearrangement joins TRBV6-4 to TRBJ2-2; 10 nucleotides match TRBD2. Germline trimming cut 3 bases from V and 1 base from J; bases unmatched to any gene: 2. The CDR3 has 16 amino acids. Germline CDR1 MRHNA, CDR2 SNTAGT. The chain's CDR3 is CASSETSGENTGELFF. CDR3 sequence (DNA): TGTGCCAGCAGTGAAACTAGCGGGGAGAACACCGGGGAGCTGTTTTTT.

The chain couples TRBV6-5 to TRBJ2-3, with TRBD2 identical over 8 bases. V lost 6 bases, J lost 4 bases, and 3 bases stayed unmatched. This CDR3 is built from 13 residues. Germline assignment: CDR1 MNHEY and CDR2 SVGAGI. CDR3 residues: CASSSLAADTQYF. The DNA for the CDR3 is TGTGCCAGCAGCTCACTAGCGGCAGATACGCAGTATTTT.

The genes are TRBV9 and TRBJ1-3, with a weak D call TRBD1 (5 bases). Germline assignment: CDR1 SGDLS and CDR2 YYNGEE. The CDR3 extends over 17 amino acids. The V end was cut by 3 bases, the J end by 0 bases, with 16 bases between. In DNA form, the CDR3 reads TGTGCCAGCAGCGGGGGCTTGGGGCGTTTCTCTGGAAACACCATATATTTT. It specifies CASSGGLGRFSGNTIYF.

The CDR3: CASSPGQGAYNEQFF. The DNA of the CDR3 is TGTGCCAGCAGCCCGGGACAGGGGGCTTACAATGAGCAGTTCTTC. V and J are TRBV11-2 and TRBJ2-1, with TRBD1 matching 12 bases. V gave up 5 bases and J gave up 4 bases; unmatched junction bases: 3. The CDR3 consists of 15 residues. Germline V lookup: CDR1 SGHAT, CDR2 FQNNGV.

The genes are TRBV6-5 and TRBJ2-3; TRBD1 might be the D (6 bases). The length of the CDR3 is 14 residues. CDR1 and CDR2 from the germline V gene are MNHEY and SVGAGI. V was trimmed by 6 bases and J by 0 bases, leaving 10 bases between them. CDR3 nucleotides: TGTGCCAGCAGCTGGGGGCCTAGCACAGATACGCAGTATTTT. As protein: CASSWGPSTDTQYF.

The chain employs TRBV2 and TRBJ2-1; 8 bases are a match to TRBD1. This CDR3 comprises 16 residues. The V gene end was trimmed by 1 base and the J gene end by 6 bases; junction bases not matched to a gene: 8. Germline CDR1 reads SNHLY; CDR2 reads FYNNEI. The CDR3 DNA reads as TGTGCCAGCAGTGAAGGCGGACAGGGTGGACGCAATGAGCAGTTCTTC. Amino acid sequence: CASSEGGQGGRNEQFF.

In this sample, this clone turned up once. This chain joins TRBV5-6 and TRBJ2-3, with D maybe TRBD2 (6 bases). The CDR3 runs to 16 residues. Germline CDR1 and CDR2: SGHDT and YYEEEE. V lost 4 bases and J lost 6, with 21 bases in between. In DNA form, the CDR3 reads TGTGCCAGCAGCCTTAGCGGCCCCGGCCCTTCGGATACGCAGTATTTT. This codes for CASSLSGPGPSDTQYF.

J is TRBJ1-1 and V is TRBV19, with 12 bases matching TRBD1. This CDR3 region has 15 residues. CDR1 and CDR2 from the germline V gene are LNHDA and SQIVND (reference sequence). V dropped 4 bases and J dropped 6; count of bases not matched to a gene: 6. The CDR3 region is CASSTQGQGAPEAFF. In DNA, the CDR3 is TGTGCCAGTAGTACCCAGGGACAGGGGGCTCCTGAAGCTTTCTTT.

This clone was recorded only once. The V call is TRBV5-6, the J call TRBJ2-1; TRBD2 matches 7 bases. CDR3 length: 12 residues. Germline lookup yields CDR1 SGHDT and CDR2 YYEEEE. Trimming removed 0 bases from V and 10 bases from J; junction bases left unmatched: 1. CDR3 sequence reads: CASSLGEGEQFF. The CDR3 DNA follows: TGTGCCAGCAGCTTGGGGGAGGGCGAGCAGTTCTTC.

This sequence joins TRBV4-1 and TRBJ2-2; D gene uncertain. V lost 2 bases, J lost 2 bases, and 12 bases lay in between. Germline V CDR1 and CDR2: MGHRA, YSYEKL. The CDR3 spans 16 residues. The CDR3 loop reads CASSQPPGVNTGELFF. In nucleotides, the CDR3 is TGCGCCAGCAGCCAACCCCCTGGAGTCAACACCGGGGAGCTGTTTTTT.